These 11 T cell receptor beta chains were sequenced from one sample in a study of blood T cells in healthy people across ages. A second PCR, run for roughly 7 to 12 cycles, used a sample-barcoded 5' primer plus a J-beta primer mix. TCRdb re-called the 5' RACE reads with MiXCR, one entry per CDR3 protein. The profile shows approximately 850,000 distinct CDR3 sequences, under 45% of them singletons. Specimen: blood. Source of these receptors: a man aged 55 to 70 in good health.

The CDR3 coding sequence is TGTGCCAGCAGTCCTCAGGAAAACTATGGCTACACCTTC. Its translation is CASSPQENYGYTF. The gene calls are TRBV12-3 or TRBV12-4 and TRBJ1-2; no reliable D call. The CDR3 extends over 13 amino acids. V was pared by 5 bases and J by 2 bases, with 9 bases between.

This clonotype was detected only a few times. This chain joins TRBV18 and TRBJ1-4; a weak D match, TRBD1 (5 bases). V lost 0 bases to trimming and J lost 10 bases, with 15 bases between them. Germline CDR1 KGHSH, CDR2 LQKENI. This CDR3 is 15 amino acids long. CDR3 region: CASSPPDSLGRKLFF. CDR3 in DNA: TGTGCCAGCTCACCACCCGACTCCCTGGGGCGAAAACTGTTTTTT.

This clonotype appeared a few times. The rearrangement uses TRBV29-1 and TRBJ2-1, with no clear D. CDR3 length equals 13 residues. Deletions cut 2 bases from V and 4 bases from J, with 9 bases between. The V gene's germline CDR1 is SQVTM and CDR2 ANQGSEA. The CDR3 reads CSVEMPTYNEQFF. The CDR3 DNA reads TGCAGCGTTGAAATGCCGACGTACAATGAGCAGTTCTTC.

The V call is TRBV15, the J call TRBJ2-7, with D unresolved. The V end was cut by 0 bases, the J end by 0 bases, with 12 bases between. Germline assignment: CDR1 LNHNV and CDR2 YYDKDF (reference sequence). The CDR3 is 16 residues long. CDR3 in amino acids: CATSRDQQCISYEQYF. In DNA form, the CDR3 reads TGTGCCACCAGCAGAGACCAACAGTGTATCTCCTACGAGCAGTACTTC. The complete variable domain, with remaining parts taken from reference TRBV15 and TRBJ2-7, reads DAMVIQNPRYQVTQFGKPVTLSCSQTLNHNVMYWYQQKSSQAPKLLFHYYDKDFNNEADTPDNFQSRRPNTSFCFLDIRSPGLGDTAMYLCATSRDQQCISYEQYFGPGTRLTVT.

The chain joins TRBV5-1 to TRBJ2-3, with 7 nucleotides matching TRBD1. The junction had 7 bases not matched to a gene; V was cut back by 4 bases and J by 8 bases. This CDR3 comprises 13 residues. CDR1 SGHRS and CDR2 YFSETQ come from the germline V gene. The DNA for the CDR3 is TGCGCCAGCAGCCTGACAGGGTCCGGTACGCAGTATTTT. Its translation is CASSLTGSGTQYF.

The gene calls are TRBV11-2 and TRBJ2-7; D is possibly TRBD1 (5 bases). Germline values: CDR1 SGHAT, CDR2 FQNNGV. CDR3 length equals 15 residues. Trimming took 0 bases from V and 1 from J, leaving 10 bases between them. The CDR3 sequence is CASSLDDRFSYEQYF. The CDR3 coding sequence is TGTGCCAGCAGCTTAGACGACAGATTTTCCTACGAGCAGTACTTC.

The J gene is TRBJ2-1, the V gene TRBV29-1, with D possibly being TRBD1 or TRBD2 (7 bases each). Trimming pared 4 bases from V and 13 bases from J, leaving 41 bases between. The germline V gene has CDR1 SQVTM and CDR2 ANQGSEA. This CDR3 spans 20 amino acids. DNA for the CDR3: TGCAGCGTTGGTGAAGCCTGGATCGGAAGCGGGACAGCGGTTCGGGAGACCCAGTTCTTC. It specifies CSVGEAWIGSGTAVRETQFF.

This chain uses TRBV9 with TRBJ2-7; 7 positions agree with TRBD1. Germline lookup yields CDR1 SGDLS and CDR2 YYNGEE. V lost 3 bases, J lost 2 bases, and 8 bases stayed unmatched. The CDR3 spans 15 residues. The CDR3 loop reads CASSEAGDRTYEQYF. In DNA form, the CDR3 reads TGTGCCAGCAGCGAGGCAGGGGACAGAACCTACGAGCAGTACTTC.

The rearrangement links TRBV5-1 to TRBJ1-1, with D uncertain. The V gene lost 2 bases and the J gene lost 9 bases, with 8 bases spanning the gap. CDR3 size: 11 residues. Germline CDR1 SGHRS, CDR2 YFSETQ. In DNA form, the CDR3 reads TGCGCCAGCAGCTTAGGAGAGAAAGCTTTCTTT. Translated: CASSLGEKAFF.

This clonotype came up a few times. The gene calls are TRBV6-2 or TRBV6-3 and TRBJ1-1; D is ambiguous. There are 13 residues in the CDR3. Per the germline V gene, CDR1 is MNHEY and CDR2 is SVGEGT. Trimming took 6 bases from V and 0 from J, leaving 8 bases between them. The CDR3: CASRERLNTEAFF. The CDR3 nucleotides read TGTGCCAGCAGGGAGCGGCTGAACACTGAAGCTTTCTTT.

This clonotype was observed a few times. V gene TRBV29-1 combines with J gene TRBJ2-6, with D hard to call. V lost 5 bases and J lost 0, with 8 bases in between. The CDR3 length is 14 residues. Germline CDR1 SQVTM, CDR2 ANQGSEA. The CDR3 region is CSVRGSSGANVLTF. The CDR3 DNA reads as TGCAGCGTTCGAGGCAGCTCTGGGGCCAACGTCCTGACTTTC.